These 2 T cell receptor beta chains were all obtained from the same sample, sequenced in a study of blood T cell repertoires in COVID-19. Here immunoSEQ multiplex PCR was the method, and the copy in TCRdb shows in-frame clones only, minus some. In the table there are over 350,000 clones, around 89% of which are singletons. The sequenced sample was PBMCs or T cells enriched from blood (not recorded which). These receptors came from a woman younger than 30 who had recovered from COVID-19.

The chain uses TRBV2 and TRBJ2-7, with 9 nucleotides matching TRBD1. This CDR3 is built from 14 residues. Germline loops: CDR1 SNHLY, CDR2 FYNNEI. J lost 3 bases, V lost 1 base, and 1 base had no gene match. The CDR3 region has the DNA TGTGCCAGCAGTGAAGAGACAGGGGGCTACGAGCAGTACTTC. Translated, it gives CASSEETGGYEQYF.

The rearrangement uses TRBV3-1 (or the pseudogene TRBV3-2) and TRBJ2-7; 9 bases line up with TRBD2. CDR3 length: 11 amino acids. The J segment lost 4 bases and the V segment lost 11 bases, leaving 3 bases of the junction unmatched. Germline V gives CDR1 LGHDT, CDR2 YNNKEL (reference sequence). The CDR3 loop is CACGGAYEQYF. CDR3 coding DNA: TGTGCCTGCGGGGGGGCGTACGAGCAGTACTTC.